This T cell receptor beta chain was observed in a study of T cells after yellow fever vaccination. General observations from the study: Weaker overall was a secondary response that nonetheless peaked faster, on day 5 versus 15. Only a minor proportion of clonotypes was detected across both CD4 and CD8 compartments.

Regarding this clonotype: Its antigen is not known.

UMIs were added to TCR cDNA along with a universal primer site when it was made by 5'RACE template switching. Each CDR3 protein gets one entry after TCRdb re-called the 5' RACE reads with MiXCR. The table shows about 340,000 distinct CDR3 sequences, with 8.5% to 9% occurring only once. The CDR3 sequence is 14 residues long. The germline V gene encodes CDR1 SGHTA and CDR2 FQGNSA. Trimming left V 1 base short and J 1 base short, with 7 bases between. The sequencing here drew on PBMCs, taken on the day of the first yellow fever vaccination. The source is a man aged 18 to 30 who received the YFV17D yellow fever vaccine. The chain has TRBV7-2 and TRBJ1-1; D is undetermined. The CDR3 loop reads CASSLVWKNTEAFF. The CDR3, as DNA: TGTGCCAGCAGCTTAGTTTGGAAGAACACTGAAGCTTTCTTT.